The clone carrying this TCR beta chain was observed a handful of times. Germline V gene lookup returns CDR1 SGHAT and CDR2 FQNNGV. This CDR3 spans 17 amino acids. V lost 3 bases and J lost 1, with 15 bases in between. Via MiXCR, TCRdb re-called the RT-PCR reads, giving one row per CDR3 protein. The sample yields fewer than 800,000 distinct CDR3 sequences, more than 13% seen once. The source of this sequence is a female donor in good health, serving as a healthy control. Sequencing was carried out using memory CD4+ T cells from blood. The V call is TRBV11-2, the J call TRBJ2-2; the D gene is possibly TRBD2 (5 bases). This CDR3 is CASSFLGSSRNTGELFF. In nucleotides, the CDR3 is TGTGCCAGCAGCTTCTTGGGGAGCAGTAGGAACACCGGGGAGCTGTTTTTT.